Below, one T cell receptor (beta chain) is given with its context. Its antigen is currently unknown. PCR primers comprised 60 Vbeta and 13 Jbeta primers. This table comes from immunoSEQ multiplex PCR, and its TCRdb copy is limited to in-frame clones, with some not included. The data show about 82,000 clones, 65% to 85% seen once. Donors had nominal health at sampling but likely had unrecorded immune exposures. CDR1 is SGHKS and CDR2 is YYEKEE in the germline V gene (reference sequence). There are 17 residues in the CDR3. The junction had 3 bases not matched to a gene; V was cut back by 0 bases and J by 0 bases. This sample was included in a study of cytomegalovirus exposure and HLA in healthy donors. The study's findings and limits: Researchers reported in a later analysis that common viral pathogens appeared linked to several top clusters. For TCR beta chains, V- and J-gene trimming was later linked to a missense DCLRE1C variant.

This chain connects TRBV5-5 to TRBJ2-6; 7 bases are shared with TRBD1. The clonotype was recovered from a man in his fifties or sixties in good health and CMV-seronegative. The sequenced material came from PBMCs. The DNA of the CDR3 is TGTGCCAGCAGCTTGGTGCCAGGGGGCTCTGGGGCCAACGTCCTGACTTTC. Translation gives CASSLVPGGSGANVLTF.